Presented here are 17 T cell receptor beta chains from one specimen sequenced in a study of Ad26.COV2.S vaccination and SARS-CoV-2 variants. Assay used: immunoSEQ multiplex PCR; TCRdb lists only in-frame clones, some missing. The sample gives about 480,000 clones, roughly 89% of which show up once; about 13% is in the top ten. Treatment defined: 15 to 20 received Ad26.COV2.S at low or high dose, single or two shots; 5 received placebo; per-sample allocation not given. Sampling happened 63 days after the first vaccine or placebo injection. The source was peripheral blood, collected in a trial of Ad26.COV2.S vaccine versus placebo. The receptors derive from a person between 18 and 60 years old who received the Ad26.COV2.S COVID-19 vaccine or a placebo.

V gene TRBV18 combines with J gene TRBJ2-3, with D perhaps TRBD1 (5 bases). Germline V CDR1 and CDR2: KGHSH, LQKENI. V lost 4 bases and J 0 bases, leaving 20 bases between the germline ends. This CDR3 has 18 amino acids. This chain's CDR3 is CASSQKITGAGSTDTQYF. CDR3 sequence (DNA): TGTGCCAGCTCACAAAAAATTACTGGGGCAGGAAGCACAGATACGCAGTATTTT.

The CDR3 sequence is CASSLIPADTQYF. The CDR3 region has the DNA TGCGCCAGCAGCTTGATACCTGCAGATACGCAGTATTTT. The chain combines TRBV5-1 with TRBJ2-3, with D hard to call. The length of the CDR3 is 13 residues. V gave up 1 base and J gave up 4 bases, with 7 bases separating them. From germline, CDR1 is SGHRS and CDR2 YFSETQ.

The gene calls are TRBV7-3 and TRBJ2-7, with 9 positions matching TRBD1. This CDR3 spans 15 amino acids. From germline, CDR1 is SGHTA and CDR2 FQGTGA. Losses at the gene ends were 4 bases for V and 3 bases for J; bases not matched to a gene: 7. CDR3 DNA: TGTGCCAGCAGCTCGACCCCGGGACAGGGCTACGAGCAGTACTTC. This sequence encodes CASSSTPGQGYEQYF.

J is TRBJ2-5 and V is TRBV19, with no clear D. V was clipped by 4 bases and J by 5 bases, with 11 bases between them. CDR1 LNHDA and CDR2 SQIVND come from the germline V gene (reference sequence). There are 13 residues in the CDR3. CDR3 DNA: TGTGCCAGTAGTAAGCCCCCGTTGGAGACCCAGTACTTC. Translating gives CASSKPPLETQYF.

With regard to this clone: Distinct nucleotide sequences in the sample also encode this CDR3. The genes are TRBV5-1 and TRBJ1-1, with D unclear. CDR3 length equals 14 residues. Trimming left V 1 base short and J 4 bases short, with 11 bases between. The germline CDR1 and CDR2 sequences are SGHRS and YFSETQ. CDR3 protein: CASSLSGGSTEAFF. DNA for the CDR3: TGCGCCAGCAGCTTGTCCGGCGGGAGCACTGAAGCTTTCTTT.

The CDR3 region is CASTHPGQLGGENEQFF. CDR3 in DNA: TGTGCCAGCACCCACCCGGGACAGCTAGGCGGAGAAAATGAGCAGTTCTTC. This chain uses TRBV27 with TRBJ2-1, with 7 bases that match TRBD1. The J segment lost 7 bases and the V segment lost 7 bases, leaving 19 bases of the junction unmatched. The CDR3 runs 17 residues. The germline V gene has CDR1 MNHEY and CDR2 SMNVEV (reference sequence).

This clone was seen just once. The chain couples TRBV9 to TRBJ1-2; a weak D match, TRBD1 (6 bases). This CDR3 has 16 amino acids. V was pared by 4 bases and J by 3 bases, with 19 bases between. Germline CDR1 is SGDLS and CDR2 is YYNGEE. In nucleotides, the CDR3 is TGTGCCAGCAGCCCCCGTTTAGGACAGAGCCACTATGGCTACACCTTC. Translation gives CASSPRLGQSHYGYTF. Full variable domain (remainder filled in from reference TRBV9 and TRBJ1-2): DSGVTQTPKHLITATGQRVTLRCSPRSGDLSVYWYQQSLDQGLQFLIQYYNGEERAKGNILERFSAQQFPDLHSELNLSSLELGDSALYFCASSPRLGQSHYGYTFGSGTRLTVV.

The chain uses TRBV5-4 and TRBJ1-1; D may be TRBD1 (6 bases). Germline CDR1 and CDR2: SGHNT and YYREEE (reference sequence). The V end lost 0 bases, the J end lost 4 bases, and 13 bases lay between the germline ends. CDR3 length: 15 amino acids. CDR3 nucleotides: TGTGCCAGCAGCTTGGAAGGGGGGTCGACCACTGAAGCTTTCTTT. Its translation: CASSLEGGSTTEAFF.

The rearrangement links TRBV28 to TRBJ2-7; D not resolved. The germline V and J ends were trimmed by 8 bases and 2 bases, with 10 bases remaining between them. CDR1 is MDHEN and CDR2 is SYDVKM in the germline V gene. CDR3 size: 12 residues. DNA for the CDR3: TGTGCCAGCCGGAGTCGGGCCTACGAGCAGTACTTC. Translated: CASRSRAYEQYF.

The chain recombines TRBV5-1 with TRBJ1-1; 11 nucleotides align to TRBD1. The ends lost 3 bases at V and 4 bases at J; junction bases unmatched: 17. Germline V gene data show CDR1 as SGHRS and CDR2 as YFSETQ. The CDR3 extends over 19 amino acids. The CDR3 sequence is CASSSHHGQGALRGTEAFF. The CDR3 region has the DNA TGCGCCAGCAGCTCTCACCACGGACAGGGGGCGCTTCGGGGCACTGAAGCTTTCTTT.

The V and J genes are TRBV6-2 or TRBV6-3 and TRBJ1-4; a weak D match, TRBD1 (6 bases). There are 16 residues in the CDR3. The germline gives CDR1 MNHEY, CDR2 SVGEGT. V was shortened by 0 bases and J by 7 bases, with 15 bases between the two germline ends. CDR3 sequence: CASSYSSGDVREKLFF. CDR3 bases: TGTGCCAGCAGTTACTCCTCAGGGGATGTGCGTGAAAAACTGTTTTTT.

V is TRBV6-4 and J is TRBJ1-1, with a tentative D call TRBD1 (5 bases). There are 14 residues in the CDR3. Germline CDR1 and CDR2: MRHNA and SNTAGT. Trimming took off 3 bases at V and 8 bases at J, with 16 bases between the two ends. The CDR3 DNA sequence: TGTGCCAGCAGTGAAGAGGGGCATAGTGGCGAAGCTTTCTTT. Translation: CASSEEGHSGEAFF.

The chain links TRBV9 to TRBJ2-3; 8 bases are a match to TRBD2. V was pared by 0 bases and J by 0 bases, with 9 bases of the junction left unmatched. CDR1 is SGDLS and CDR2 is YYNGEE in the germline V gene. The CDR3 loop spans 18 amino acids. The CDR3 protein is CASSVVSGGQTSTDTQYF. The CDR3 nucleotides read TGTGCCAGCAGCGTAGTAAGCGGGGGCCAGACTAGCACAGATACGCAGTATTTT.

In regard to this clone: Different DNA sequences within this sample yield the same CDR3. The CDR3 DNA reads TGTGCCTGGTCGGGGACAGGGACCCTGAATTCACCCCTCCACTTT. Protein product: CAWSGTGTLNSPLHF. The chain carries TRBV30 and TRBJ1-6, with 9 bases lining up with TRBD1. The CDR3 has 15 amino acids. The V gene end was trimmed by 5 bases and the J gene end by 7 bases; junction bases not matched to a gene: 9. Germline CDR1 reads GTSNPN; CDR2 reads SVGIG (reference sequence).

J is TRBJ1-2 and V is TRBV5-4, with D maybe TRBD1 (5 bases). Trimming took 3 bases from V and 3 from J, leaving 12 bases between them. The CDR3 loop spans 14 amino acids. Germline CDR1 SGHNT, CDR2 YYREEE (reference sequence). DNA of the CDR3: TGTGCCAGCAGCTCGGATGACAGTTACTATGGCTACACCTTC. Protein product: CASSSDDSYYGYTF.

This chain links TRBV28 with TRBJ2-7; no clear D. The V end was cut by 4 bases, the J end by 9 bases, with 16 bases between. The CDR3 length is 13 residues. CDR1 and CDR2 (germline): MDHEN, SYDVKM. The CDR3 bases are TGTGCCAGCAGTTCAGAGGTTCCCGTTGGGCAGTACTTC. Its translation: CASSSEVPVGQYF.

The genes are TRBV20-1 and TRBJ1-5; D remains unclear. CDR3 length: 15 residues. The germline V and J ends were trimmed by 3 bases and 1 base, with 13 bases remaining between them. Germline loops: CDR1 DFQATT, CDR2 SNEGSKA (reference sequence). CDR3 nucleotides: TGCAGTGCTAGTAACGGGATAGGGAGCAATCAGCCCCAGCATTTT. Residues: CSASNGIGSNQPQHF.